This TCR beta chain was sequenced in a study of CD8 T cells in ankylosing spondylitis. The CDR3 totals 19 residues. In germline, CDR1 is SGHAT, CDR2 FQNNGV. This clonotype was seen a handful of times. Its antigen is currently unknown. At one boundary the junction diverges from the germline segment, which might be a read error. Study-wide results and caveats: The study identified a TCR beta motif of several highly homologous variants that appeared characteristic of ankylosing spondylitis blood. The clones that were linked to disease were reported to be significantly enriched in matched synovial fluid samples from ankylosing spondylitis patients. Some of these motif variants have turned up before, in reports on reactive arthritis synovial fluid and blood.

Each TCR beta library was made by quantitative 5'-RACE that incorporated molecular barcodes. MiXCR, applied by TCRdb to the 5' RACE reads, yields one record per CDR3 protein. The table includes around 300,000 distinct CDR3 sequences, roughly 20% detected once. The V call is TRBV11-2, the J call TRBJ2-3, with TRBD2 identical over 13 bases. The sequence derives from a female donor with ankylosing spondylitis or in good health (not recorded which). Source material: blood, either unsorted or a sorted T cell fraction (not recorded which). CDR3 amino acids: CASSSVGTSGIRPTDTQYF. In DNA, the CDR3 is TGTGCAAGCAGCTCAGTCGGGACTAGCGGGATCCGGCCCACAGATACGCAGTATTTT.